This T cell receptor beta chain was sequenced during a study of Tregs in tolerant kidney transplant recipients. Looking at the study overall: Mixed chimerism was transient after nonmyeloablative marrow transplants from related graft donors. Points from the study as a whole: For some patients, primers changed over time, blocking nucleotide-level comparison.

Assay used: immunoSEQ multiplex PCR; TCRdb lists only in-frame clones, some missing. The sample lists about 77,000 clones; roughly 98% were seen once. Concerning this clone: Antigen unknown.

This CDR3 region has 16 residues. V lost 4 bases and J 0 bases, leaving 16 bases between the germline ends. The germline V gene encodes CDR1 KGHSH and CDR2 LQKENI. The receptor was isolated from a human donor who received a combined kidney and bone marrow transplant. The sequences come from CD4+ T cells from blood, collected before the transplant. The chain carries TRBV18 and TRBJ2-7; D may be TRBD1 (5 bases). CDR3 DNA sequence: TGTGCCAGCTCACGCCACCCGACAGCTCCCTCCTACGAGCAGTACTTC. Amino acid sequence: CASSRHPTAPSYEQYF.